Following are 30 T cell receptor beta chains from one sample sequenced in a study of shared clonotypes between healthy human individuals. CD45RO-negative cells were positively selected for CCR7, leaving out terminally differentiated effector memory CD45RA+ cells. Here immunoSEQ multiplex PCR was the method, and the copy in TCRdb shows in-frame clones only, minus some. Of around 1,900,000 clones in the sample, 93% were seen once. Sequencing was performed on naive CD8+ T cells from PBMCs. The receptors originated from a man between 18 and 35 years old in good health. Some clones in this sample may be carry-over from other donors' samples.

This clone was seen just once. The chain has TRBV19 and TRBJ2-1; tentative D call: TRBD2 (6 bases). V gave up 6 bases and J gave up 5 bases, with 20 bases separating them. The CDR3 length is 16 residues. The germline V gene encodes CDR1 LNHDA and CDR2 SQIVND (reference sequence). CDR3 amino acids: CASRVQLATAHNEQFF. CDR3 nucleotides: TGTGCCAGTAGGGTCCAACTAGCTACAGCCCACAATGAGCAGTTCTTC.

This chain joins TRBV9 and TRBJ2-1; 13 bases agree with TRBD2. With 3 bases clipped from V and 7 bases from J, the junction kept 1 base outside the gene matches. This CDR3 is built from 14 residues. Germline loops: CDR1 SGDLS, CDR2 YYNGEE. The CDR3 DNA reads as TGTGCCAGCAGCGGGACTAGCGGGAGTAATGAGCAGTTCTTC. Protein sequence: CASSGTSGSNEQFF.

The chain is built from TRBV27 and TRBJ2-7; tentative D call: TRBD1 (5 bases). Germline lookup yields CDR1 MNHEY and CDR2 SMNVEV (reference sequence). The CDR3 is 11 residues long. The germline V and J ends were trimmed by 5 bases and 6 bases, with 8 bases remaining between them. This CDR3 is CASSMGLEQYF. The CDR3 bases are TGTGCCAGCAGTATGGGGCTCGAGCAGTACTTC.

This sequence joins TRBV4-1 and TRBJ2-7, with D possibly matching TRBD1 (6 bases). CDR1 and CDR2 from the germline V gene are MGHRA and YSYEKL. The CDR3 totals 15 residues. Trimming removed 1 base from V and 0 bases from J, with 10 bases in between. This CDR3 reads CASSQVLGHSYEQYF. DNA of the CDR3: TGCGCCAGCAGCCAAGTCTTGGGACACTCCTACGAGCAGTACTTC.

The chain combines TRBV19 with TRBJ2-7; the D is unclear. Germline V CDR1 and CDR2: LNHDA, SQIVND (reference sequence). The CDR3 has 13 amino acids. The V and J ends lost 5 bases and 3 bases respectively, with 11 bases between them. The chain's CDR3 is CASSHLPDYEQYF. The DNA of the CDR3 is TGTGCCAGTAGTCATCTCCCGGACTACGAGCAGTACTTC. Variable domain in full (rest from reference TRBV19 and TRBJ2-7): DGGITQSPKYLFRKEGQNVTLSCEQNLNHDAMYWYRQDPGQGLRLIYYSQIVNDFQKGDIAEGYSVSREKKESFPLTVTSAQKNPTAFYLCASSHLPDYEQYFGPGTRLTVT.

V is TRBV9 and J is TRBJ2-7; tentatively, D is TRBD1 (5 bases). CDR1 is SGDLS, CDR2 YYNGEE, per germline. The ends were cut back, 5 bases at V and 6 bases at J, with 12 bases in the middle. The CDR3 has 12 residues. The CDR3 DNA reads TGTGCCAGCAGTCCCCCAGGGTCCGAGCAGTACTTC. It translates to CASSPPGSEQYF.

CDR3 residues: CASSQGLAFTYEQYF. The CDR3 DNA is TGCGCCAGCAGCCAAGGACTAGCTTTTACTTACGAGCAGTACTTC. The rearrangement joins TRBV4-3 to TRBJ2-7, with 7 bases aligning to TRBD2. Losses at the gene ends were 1 base for V and 4 bases for J; bases not matched to a gene: 7. Germline CDR1 is LGHNA and CDR2 is YSLEER. The CDR3 sequence is 15 residues long.

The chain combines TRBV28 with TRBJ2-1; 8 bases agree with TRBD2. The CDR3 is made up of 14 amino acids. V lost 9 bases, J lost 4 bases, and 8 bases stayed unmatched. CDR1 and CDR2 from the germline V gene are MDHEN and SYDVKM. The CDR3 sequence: CASTSGRNYNEQFF. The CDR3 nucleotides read TGTGCCAGTACTAGCGGAAGGAATTACAATGAGCAGTTCTTC.

Here the CDR3 DNA reads TGTGCCAGCAGCTGGAGAGGTAGCGGGGAGCTGTTTTTT. Translation gives CASSWRGSGELFF. The V call is TRBV5-4, the J call TRBJ2-2; D unclear. Per the germline V gene, CDR1 is SGHNT and CDR2 is YYREEE (reference sequence). The CDR3 is 13 residues long. Between the trimmed V and J ends, which lost 3 bases and 7 bases, there was a span of 10 bases.

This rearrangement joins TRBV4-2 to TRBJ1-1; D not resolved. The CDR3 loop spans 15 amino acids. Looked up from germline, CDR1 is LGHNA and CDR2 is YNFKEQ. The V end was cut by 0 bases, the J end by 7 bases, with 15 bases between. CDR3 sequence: CASSQDEWTRFEAFF. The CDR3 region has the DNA TGTGCCAGCAGCCAAGACGAGTGGACCCGATTTGAAGCTTTCTTT.

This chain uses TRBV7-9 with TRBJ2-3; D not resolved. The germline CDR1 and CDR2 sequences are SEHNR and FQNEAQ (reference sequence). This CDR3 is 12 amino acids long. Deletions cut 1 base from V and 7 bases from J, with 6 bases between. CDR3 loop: CASSLGGYTQYF. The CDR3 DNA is TGTGCCAGCAGCTTAGGAGGTTATACGCAGTATTTT.

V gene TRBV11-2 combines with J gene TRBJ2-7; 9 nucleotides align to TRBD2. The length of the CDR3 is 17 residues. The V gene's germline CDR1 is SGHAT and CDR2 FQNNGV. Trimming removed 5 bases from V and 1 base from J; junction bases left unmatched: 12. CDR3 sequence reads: CASSPGIAGEISYEQYF. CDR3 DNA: TGTGCCAGCAGCCCCGGGATAGCGGGAGAGATTTCCTACGAGCAGTACTTC. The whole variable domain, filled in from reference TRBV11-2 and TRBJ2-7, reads EAGVAQSPRYKIIEKRQSVAFWCNPISGHATLYWYQQILGQGPKLLIQFQNNGVVDDSQLPKDRFSAERLKGVDSTLKIQPAKLEDSAVYLCASSPGIAGEISYEQYFGPGTRLTVT.

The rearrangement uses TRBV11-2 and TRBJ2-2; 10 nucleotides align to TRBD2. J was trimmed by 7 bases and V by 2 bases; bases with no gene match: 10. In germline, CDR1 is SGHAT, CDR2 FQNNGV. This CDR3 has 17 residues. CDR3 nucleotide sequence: TGTGCCAGCAGCTTACCTTCAGGGACTAGCGAAGGCGGGGAGCTGTTTTTT. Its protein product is CASSLPSGTSEGGELFF.

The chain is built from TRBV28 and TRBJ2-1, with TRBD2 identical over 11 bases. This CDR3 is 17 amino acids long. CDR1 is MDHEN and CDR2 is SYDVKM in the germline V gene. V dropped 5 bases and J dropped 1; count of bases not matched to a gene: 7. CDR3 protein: CASSVGLAGPSYNEQFF. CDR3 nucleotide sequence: TGTGCCAGCAGTGTTGGACTAGCGGGCCCGTCCTACAATGAGCAGTTCTTC.

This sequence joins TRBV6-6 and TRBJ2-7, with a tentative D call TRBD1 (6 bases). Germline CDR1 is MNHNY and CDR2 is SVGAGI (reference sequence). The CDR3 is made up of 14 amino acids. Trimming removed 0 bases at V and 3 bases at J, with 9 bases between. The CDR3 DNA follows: TGTGCCAGCAGTTACTCGGGGGCGAGCTACGAGCAGTACTTC. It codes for CASSYSGASYEQYF.

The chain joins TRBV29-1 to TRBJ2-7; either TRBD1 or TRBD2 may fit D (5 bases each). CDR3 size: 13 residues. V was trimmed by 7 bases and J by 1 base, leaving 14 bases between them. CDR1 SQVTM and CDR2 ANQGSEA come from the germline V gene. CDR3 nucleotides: TGCAGCGCTAAACCGGGACCTTCCTACGAGCAGTACTTC. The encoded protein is CSAKPGPSYEQYF.

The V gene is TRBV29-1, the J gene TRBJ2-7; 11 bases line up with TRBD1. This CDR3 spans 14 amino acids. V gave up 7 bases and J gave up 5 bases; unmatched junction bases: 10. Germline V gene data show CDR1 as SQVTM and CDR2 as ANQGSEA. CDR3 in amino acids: CSALSGQGADEQYF. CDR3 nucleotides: TGCAGCGCTCTATCCGGACAGGGGGCAGACGAGCAGTACTTC.

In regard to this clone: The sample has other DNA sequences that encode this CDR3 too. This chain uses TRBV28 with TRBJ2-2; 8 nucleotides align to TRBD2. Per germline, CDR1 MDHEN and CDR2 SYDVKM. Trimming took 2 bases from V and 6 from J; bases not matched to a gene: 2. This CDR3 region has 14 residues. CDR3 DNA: TGTGCCAGCAGTTTAAGCGGGGGACCCGGGGAGCTGTTTTTT. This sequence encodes CASSLSGGPGELFF.

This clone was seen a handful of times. CDR3: CASSDPWANTEAFF. CDR3 DNA sequence: TGTGCCAGCAGTGATCCGTGGGCGAACACTGAAGCTTTCTTT. The chain has TRBV2 and TRBJ1-1; unclear D gene. This CDR3 is 14 amino acids long. The germline gives CDR1 SNHLY, CDR2 FYNNEI. V was clipped by 3 bases and J by 1 base, with 9 bases between them. Combining the CDR3 with reference TRBV2 and TRBJ1-1 gives the whole variable domain EPEVTQTPSHQVTQMGQEVILRCVPISNHLYFYWYRQILGQKVEFLVSFYNNEISEKSEIFDDQFSVERPDGSNFTLKIRSTKLEDSAMYFCASSDPWANTEAFFGQGTRLTVV.

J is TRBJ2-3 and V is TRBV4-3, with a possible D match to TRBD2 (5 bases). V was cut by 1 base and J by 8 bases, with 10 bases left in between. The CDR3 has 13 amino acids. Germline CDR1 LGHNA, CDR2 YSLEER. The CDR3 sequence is CASSQVREGTQYF. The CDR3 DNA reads TGCGCCAGCAGCCAAGTACGAGAGGGTACGCAGTATTTT.

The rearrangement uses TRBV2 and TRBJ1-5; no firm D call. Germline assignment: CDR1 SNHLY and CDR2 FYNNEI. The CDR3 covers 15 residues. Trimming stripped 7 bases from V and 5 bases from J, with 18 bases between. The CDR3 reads CASKYRQTHDQPQHF. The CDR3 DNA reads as TGTGCCAGCAAGTACCGACAAACCCATGATCAGCCCCAGCATTTT.

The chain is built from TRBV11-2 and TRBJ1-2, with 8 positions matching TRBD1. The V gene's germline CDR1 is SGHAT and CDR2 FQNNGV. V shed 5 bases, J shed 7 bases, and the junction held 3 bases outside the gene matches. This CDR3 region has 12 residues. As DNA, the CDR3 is TGTGCCAGCAGCCGCACAGGGGGTGGCTACACCTTC. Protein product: CASSRTGGGYTF.

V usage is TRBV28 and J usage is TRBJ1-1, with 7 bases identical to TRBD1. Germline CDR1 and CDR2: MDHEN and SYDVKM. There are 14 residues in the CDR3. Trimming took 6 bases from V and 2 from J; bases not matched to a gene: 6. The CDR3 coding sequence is TGTGCCAGCAGAATGACAGGGTTCAACACTGAAGCTTTCTTT. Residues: CASRMTGFNTEAFF. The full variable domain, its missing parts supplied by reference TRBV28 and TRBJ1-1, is DVKVTQSSRYLVKRTGEKVFLECVQDMDHENMFWYRQDPGLGLRLIYFSYDVKMKEKGDIPEGYSVSREKKERFSLILESASTNQTSMYLCASRMTGFNTEAFFGQGTRLTVV.

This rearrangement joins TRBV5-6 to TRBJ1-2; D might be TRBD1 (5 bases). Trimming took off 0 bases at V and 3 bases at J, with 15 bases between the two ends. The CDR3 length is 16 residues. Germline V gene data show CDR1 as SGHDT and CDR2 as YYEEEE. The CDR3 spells CASSLEGWEEDYGYTF. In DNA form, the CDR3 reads TGTGCCAGCAGCTTGGAGGGGTGGGAAGAAGACTATGGCTACACCTTC.

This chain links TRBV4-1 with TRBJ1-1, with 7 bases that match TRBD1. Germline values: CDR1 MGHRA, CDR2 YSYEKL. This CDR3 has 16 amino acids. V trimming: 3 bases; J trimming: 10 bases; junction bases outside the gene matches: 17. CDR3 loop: CASSQPTVTGTLGAFF. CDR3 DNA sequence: TGCGCCAGCAGCCAGCCAACGGTGACAGGGACTTTAGGAGCTTTCTTT.

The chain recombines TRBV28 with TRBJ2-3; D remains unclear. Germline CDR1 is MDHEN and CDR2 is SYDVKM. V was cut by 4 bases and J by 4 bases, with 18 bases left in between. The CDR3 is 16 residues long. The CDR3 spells CASSSVTEREADTQYF. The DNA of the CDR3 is TGTGCCAGCAGTTCCGTAACAGAGCGAGAAGCAGATACGCAGTATTTT.

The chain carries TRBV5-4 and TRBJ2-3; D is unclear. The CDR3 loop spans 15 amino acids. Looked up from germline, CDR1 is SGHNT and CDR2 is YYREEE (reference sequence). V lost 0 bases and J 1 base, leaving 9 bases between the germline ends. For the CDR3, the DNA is TGTGCCAGCAGCTTGGAGCAGCTTGGCACAGATACGCAGTATTTT. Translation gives CASSLEQLGTDTQYF.

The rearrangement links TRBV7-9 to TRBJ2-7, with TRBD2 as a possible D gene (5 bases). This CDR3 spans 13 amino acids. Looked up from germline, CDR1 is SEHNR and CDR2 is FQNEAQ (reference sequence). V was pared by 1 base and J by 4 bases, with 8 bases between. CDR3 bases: TGTGCCAGCAGCTTAGTCGAGGGATACGAGCAGTACTTC. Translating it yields CASSLVEGYEQYF.

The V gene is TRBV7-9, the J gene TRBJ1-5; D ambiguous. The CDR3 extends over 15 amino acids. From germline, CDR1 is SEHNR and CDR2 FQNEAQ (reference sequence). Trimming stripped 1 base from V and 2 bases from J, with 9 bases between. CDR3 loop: CASSLGPLGNQPQHF. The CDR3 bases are TGTGCCAGCAGCTTAGGGCCGTTGGGCAATCAGCCCCAGCATTTT.

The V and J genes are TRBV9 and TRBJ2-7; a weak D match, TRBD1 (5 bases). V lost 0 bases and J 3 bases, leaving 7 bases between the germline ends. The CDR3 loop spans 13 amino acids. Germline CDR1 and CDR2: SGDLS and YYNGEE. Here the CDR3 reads CASSVGGHYEQYF. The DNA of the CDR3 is TGTGCCAGCAGCGTAGGGGGCCACTACGAGCAGTACTTC. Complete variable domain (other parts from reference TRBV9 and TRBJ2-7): DSGVTQTPKHLITATGQRVTLRCSPRSGDLSVYWYQQSLDQGLQFLIQYYNGEERAKGNILERFSAQQFPDLHSELNLSSLELGDSALYFCASSVGGHYEQYFGPGTRLTVT.